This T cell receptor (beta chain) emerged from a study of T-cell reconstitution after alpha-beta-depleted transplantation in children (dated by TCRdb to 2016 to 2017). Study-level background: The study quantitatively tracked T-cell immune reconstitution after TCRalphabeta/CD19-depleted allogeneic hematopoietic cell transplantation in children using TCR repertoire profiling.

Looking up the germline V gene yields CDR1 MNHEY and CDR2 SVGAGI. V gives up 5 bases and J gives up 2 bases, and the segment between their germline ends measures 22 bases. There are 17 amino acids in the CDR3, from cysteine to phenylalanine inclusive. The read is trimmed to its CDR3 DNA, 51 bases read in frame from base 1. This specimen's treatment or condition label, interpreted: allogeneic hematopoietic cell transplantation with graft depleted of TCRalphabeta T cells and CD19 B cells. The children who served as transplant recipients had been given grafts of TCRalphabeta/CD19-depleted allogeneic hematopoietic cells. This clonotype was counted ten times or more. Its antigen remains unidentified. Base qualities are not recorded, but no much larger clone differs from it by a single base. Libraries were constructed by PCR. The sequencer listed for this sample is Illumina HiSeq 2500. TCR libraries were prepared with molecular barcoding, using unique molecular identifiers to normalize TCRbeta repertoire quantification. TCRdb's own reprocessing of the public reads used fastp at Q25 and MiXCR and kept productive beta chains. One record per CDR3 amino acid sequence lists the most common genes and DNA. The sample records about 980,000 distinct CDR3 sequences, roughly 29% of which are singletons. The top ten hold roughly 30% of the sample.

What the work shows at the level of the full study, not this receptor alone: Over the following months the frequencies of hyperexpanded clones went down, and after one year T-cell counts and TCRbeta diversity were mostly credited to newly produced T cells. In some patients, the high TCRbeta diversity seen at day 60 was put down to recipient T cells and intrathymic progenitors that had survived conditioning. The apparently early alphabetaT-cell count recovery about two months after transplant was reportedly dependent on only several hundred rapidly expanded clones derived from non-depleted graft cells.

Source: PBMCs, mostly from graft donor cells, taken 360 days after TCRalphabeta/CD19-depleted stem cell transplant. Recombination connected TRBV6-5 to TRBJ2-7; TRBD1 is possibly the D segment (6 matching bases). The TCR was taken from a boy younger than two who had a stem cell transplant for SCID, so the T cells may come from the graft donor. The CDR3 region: CASSLSNLQGTTYEQYF. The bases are TGTGCCAGCAGTCTATCAAACCTACAGGGTACGACCTACGAGCAGTACTTC.